The clone carrying this TCR beta chain came up once. TCRdb's copy holds only in-frame clones and misses some; the assay was immunoSEQ multiplex PCR. Of more than 150,000 clones listed, around 90% are singletons. These data originate in a study of blood T cell repertoires in COVID-19. The receptor comes from a man aged 35-49 years with acute or convalescent COVID-19. The sequenced sample was peripheral blood.

The CDR3 sequence: CASSTDSLLYEQFF. In DNA form, the CDR3 reads TGTGCCAGCAGCACTGACAGTCTACTATATGAGCAGTTCTTC. V usage is TRBV11-2 and J usage is TRBJ2-1, with TRBD1 as a possible D gene (5 bases). CDR3 length equals 14 residues. The germline CDR1 and CDR2 sequences are SGHAT and FQNNGV. V shed 5 bases and J shed 8 bases, with 16 bases lying between them.